This T cell receptor beta chain was observed in a study of blood T cell repertoires in COVID-19. The CDR3 spans 15 residues. V lost 6 bases to trimming and J lost 2 bases; unmatched junction nucleotides: 6. CDR1 and CDR2 (germline): SNHLY, FYNNEI. TCRdb's copy holds only in-frame clones and misses some; the assay was immunoSEQ multiplex PCR. The profile shows approximately 350,000 clones, around 86% of them singletons. Sequencing was carried out using PBMCs or T cells enriched from blood (not recorded which). V and J are TRBV2 and TRBJ2-3; 9 nucleotides line up with TRBD1. The receptor comes from a woman between 50 and 59 years old who had recovered from COVID-19. The chain's CDR3 is CASREGQGYTDTQYF. In nucleotides, the CDR3 is TGTGCCAGCAGGGAGGGACAGGGATACACAGATACGCAGTATTTT.